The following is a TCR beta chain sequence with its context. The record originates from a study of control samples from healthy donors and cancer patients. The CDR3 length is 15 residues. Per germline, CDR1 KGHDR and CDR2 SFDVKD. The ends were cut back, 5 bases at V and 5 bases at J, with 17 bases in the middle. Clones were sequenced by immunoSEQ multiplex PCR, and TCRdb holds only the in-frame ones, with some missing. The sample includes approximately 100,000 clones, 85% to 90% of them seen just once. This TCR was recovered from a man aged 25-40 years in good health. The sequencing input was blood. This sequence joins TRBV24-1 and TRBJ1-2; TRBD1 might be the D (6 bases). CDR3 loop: CATSGRPGHSYGYTF. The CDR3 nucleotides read TGTGCCACCAGTGGTCGTCCGGGACACAGTTATGGCTACACCTTC.